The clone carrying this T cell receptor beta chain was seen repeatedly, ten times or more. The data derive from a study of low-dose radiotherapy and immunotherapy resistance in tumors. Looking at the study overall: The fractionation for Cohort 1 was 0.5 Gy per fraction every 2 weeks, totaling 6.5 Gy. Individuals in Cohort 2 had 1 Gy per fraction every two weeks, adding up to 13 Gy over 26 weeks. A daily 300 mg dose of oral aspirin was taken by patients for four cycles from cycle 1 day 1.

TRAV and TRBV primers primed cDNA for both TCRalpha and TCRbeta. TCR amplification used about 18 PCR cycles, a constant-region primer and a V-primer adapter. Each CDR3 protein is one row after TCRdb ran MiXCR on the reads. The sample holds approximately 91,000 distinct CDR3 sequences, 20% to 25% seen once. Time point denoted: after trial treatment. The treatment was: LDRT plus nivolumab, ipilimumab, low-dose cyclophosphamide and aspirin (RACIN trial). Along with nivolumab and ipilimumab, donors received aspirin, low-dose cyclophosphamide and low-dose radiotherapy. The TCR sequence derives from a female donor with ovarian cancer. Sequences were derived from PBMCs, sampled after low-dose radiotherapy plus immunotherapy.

The CDR3 spells CASSLFPPTTNEKLFF. CDR3 nucleotides: TGTGCCAGCAGTTTATTCCCACCAACAACTAATGAAAAACTGTTTTTT. The chain employs TRBV27 and TRBJ1-4; D remains ambiguous. CDR3 length: 16 amino acids. CDR1 is MNHEY and CDR2 is SMNVEV in the germline V gene (reference sequence). V shed 1 base and J shed 0 bases, with 9 bases lying between them.